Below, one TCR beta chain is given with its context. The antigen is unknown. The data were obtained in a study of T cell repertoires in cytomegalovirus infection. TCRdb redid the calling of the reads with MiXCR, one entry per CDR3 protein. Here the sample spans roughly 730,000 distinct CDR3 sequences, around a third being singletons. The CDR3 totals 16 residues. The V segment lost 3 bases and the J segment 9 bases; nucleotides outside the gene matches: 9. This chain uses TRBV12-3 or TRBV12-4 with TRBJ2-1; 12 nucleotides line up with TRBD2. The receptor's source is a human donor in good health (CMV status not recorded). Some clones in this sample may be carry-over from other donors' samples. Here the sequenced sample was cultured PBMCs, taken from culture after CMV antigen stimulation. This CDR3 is CASSFGVGLAGTEQFF. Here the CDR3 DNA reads TGTGCCAGCAGTTTTGGGGTGGGACTAGCGGGCACTGAGCAGTTCTTC.